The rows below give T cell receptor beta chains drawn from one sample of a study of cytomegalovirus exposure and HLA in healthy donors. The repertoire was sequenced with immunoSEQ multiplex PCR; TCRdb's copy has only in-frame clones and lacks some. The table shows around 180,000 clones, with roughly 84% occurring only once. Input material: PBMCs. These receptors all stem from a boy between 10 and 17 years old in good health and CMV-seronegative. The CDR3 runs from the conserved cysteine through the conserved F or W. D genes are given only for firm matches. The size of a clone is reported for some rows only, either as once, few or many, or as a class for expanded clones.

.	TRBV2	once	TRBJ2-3	TGTGCCAGCAGTTCGGGACTCAATACGCAGTATTTT	CASSSGLNTQYF
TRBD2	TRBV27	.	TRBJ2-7	TGTGCCAGCAGTCCTCGGACTAGCGCCAGCTACGAGCAGTACTTC	CASSPRTSASYEQYF
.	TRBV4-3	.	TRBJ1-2	TGCGCCAGCAGCCAAGTTAACCACGCACAGGCCTACGAGTTC	CASSQVNHAQAYEF
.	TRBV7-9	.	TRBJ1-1	TGTGCCAGCAGCTTAGGATATGGGGAGGACACTGAAGCTTTCTTT	CASSLGYGEDTEAFF
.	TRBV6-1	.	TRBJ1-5	TGTGCCAGCAGTGATCCAGGGAGCAATCAGCCCCAGCATTTT	CASSDPGSNQPQHF
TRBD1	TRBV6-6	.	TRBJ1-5	TGTGCCAGCAGCGACAGGGGACAGACGTATCAGCCCCAGCATTTT	CASSDRGQTYQPQHF
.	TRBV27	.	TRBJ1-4	TGTGCCAGCAGACTAGTGGGCAGGGGATATGAAAAACTGTTTTTT	CASRLVGRGYEKLFF
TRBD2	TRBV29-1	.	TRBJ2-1	TGCAGCGTTGAAGGGAGTCGACTAGCGACCTACAATGAGCAGTTCTTC	CSVEGSRLATYNEQFF
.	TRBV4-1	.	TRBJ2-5	TGCGCCAGCAGCCAAGATCAGGGGCGTCAAGAGACCCAGTACTTC	CASSQDQGRQETQYF
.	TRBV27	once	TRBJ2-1	TGTGCCAGCAGTTTCCGGAGTTTCCCCTACAATGAGCAGTTCTTC	CASSFRSFPYNEQFF
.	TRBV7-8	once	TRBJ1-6	TGTGCCAGCAGCTTAACACCGGGTCGGACAGAGAATTCACCCCTCCACTTT	CASSLTPGRTENSPLHF
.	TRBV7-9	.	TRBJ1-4	TGTGCCAGCAGCCCGCCGCGGGGGAGGGGGTTCGTAGATAATGAAAAACTGTTTTTT	CASSPPRGRGFVDNEKLFF
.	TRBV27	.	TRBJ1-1	TGTGCCAGCAGACACAGGGTGTCGGGCACTGAAGCTTTCTTT	CASRHRVSGTEAFF
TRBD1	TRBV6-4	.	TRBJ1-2	TGTGCCAGCAGCTCACAGGGGGCGCCTCCGAAGGGCTACACCTTC	CASSSQGAPPKGYTF
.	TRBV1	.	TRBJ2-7	TGCACCAGCAGCCCGGGACTAGCGGGGGAAGACGAGCAGTACTTC	CTSSPGLAGEDEQYF
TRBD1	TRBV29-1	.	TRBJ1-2	TGCAGCGTTGAAGATCTAGGGGGCCGGGGCTATGGCTACACCTTC	CSVEDLGGRGYGYTF
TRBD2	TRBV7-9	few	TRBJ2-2	TGTGCCAGCAGCCGCGGGGGGGAGAACACCGGGGAGCTGTTTTTT	CASSRGGENTGELFF
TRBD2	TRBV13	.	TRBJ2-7	TGTGCCAGCAGCGGCCCAGCGGGAGGGCCCCACGAGCAGTACTTC	CASSGPAGGPHEQYF
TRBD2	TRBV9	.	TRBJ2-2	TGTGCCAGCAACCCCGGAAGCGGGGTGAACACCGGGGAGCTGTTTTTT	CASNPGSGVNTGELFF
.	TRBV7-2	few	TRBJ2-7	TGTGCCAGCAGCCAGGTCGGCTACGAGCAGTACTTC	CASSQVGYEQYF
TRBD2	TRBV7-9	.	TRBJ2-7	TGTGCCAGCAGCGGGGGACTAGCGGGCGACGAGCAGTACTTC	CASSGGLAGDEQYF
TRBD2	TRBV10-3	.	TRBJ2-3	TGTGCCATCAGTGGGACTAGCGGGGTTAGCACAGATACGCAGTATTTT	CAISGTSGVSTDTQYF
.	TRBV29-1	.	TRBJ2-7	TGCAGCGTGGAGAAAGCATCCTACGAGCAGTACTTC	CSVEKASYEQYF
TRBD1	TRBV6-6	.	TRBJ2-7	TGTGCCAGCAGTCGGGACAGGGGGAGCTACGAGCAGTACTTC	CASSRDRGSYEQYF
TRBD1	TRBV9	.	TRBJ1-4	TGTGCCAGCAGCGCTGGGACAGTTAATGAAAAACTGTTTTTT	CASSAGTVNEKLFF
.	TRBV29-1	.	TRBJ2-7	TGCAGCGCCAGGGGGGTCTCCTACGAGCAGTACTTC	CSARGVSYEQYF
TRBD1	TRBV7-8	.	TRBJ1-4	TGTGCCAGCAGCCAGGGGGAAATTGCAACTAATGAAAAACTGTTTTTT	CASSQGEIATNEKLFF
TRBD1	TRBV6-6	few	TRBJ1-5	TGTGCCAGCAGTGGTGGGGACAGGGAAGGGCGGCAGCCCCAGCATTTT	CASSGGDREGRQPQHF
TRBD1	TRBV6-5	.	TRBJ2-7	TGTGCCAGCAGTTACTTCGGACAGGGCTACGAGCAGTACTTC	CASSYFGQGYEQYF
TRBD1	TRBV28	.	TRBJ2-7	TGTGCCAGCAGTTTATACAGGGGAGCAGGGGAGCAGTACTTC	CASSLYRGAGEQYF
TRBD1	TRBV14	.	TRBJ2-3	TGTGCCAGCGGGACAGGGGGCACAGATACGCAGTATTTT	CASGTGGTDTQYF
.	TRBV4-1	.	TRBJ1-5	TGCGCCAGCAGCCCAGCAGGGGCCAATCAGCCCCAGCATTTT	CASSPAGANQPQHF
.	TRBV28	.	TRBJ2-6	TGTGCCAGCAGTTTTCCCCAGGGCGGGGCCAACGTCCTGACTTTC	CASSFPQGGANVLTF
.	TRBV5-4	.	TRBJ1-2	TGTGCCAGCAGCTTGGGACAGCTCTATGGCTACACCTTC	CASSLGQLYGYTF
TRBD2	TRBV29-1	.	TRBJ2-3	TGCAGCGGAGGCGGGGGTAGCACAGATACGCAGTATTTT	CSGGGGSTDTQYF
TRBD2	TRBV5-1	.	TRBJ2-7	TGCGCCAGCAGCTCACGTGGAGTAGCGGGATTGGGGTACGAGCAGTACTTC	CASSSRGVAGLGYEQYF
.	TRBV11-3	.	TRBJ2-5	TGTGCCAGCAGCTTAGAACCGAATACTATGGAGACCCAGTACTTC	CASSLEPNTMETQYF
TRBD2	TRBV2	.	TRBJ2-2	TGTGCCAGCAGTGAGCTAGCGGGGGGGGTGAACACCGGGGAGCTGTTTTTT	CASSELAGGVNTGELFF
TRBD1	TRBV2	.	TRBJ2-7	TGTGCCAGCAGTGCAGGGGGATCCTACGAGCAGTACTTC	CASSAGGSYEQYF
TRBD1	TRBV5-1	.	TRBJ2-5	TGCGCCAGCAGCTTGGTAGGAGGACAGGGTTTCGGGACCCAGTACTTC	CASSLVGGQGFGTQYF
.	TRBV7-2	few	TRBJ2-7	TGTGCCAGCAGCCTTCTGGGAGGGGGTAGCTCCTACGAGCAGTACTTC	CASSLLGGGSSYEQYF
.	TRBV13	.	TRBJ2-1	TGTGCCAGCAGCTTAGTGGGTAGCGCGAGCTCCTACAATGAGCAGTTCTTC	CASSLVGSASSYNEQFF
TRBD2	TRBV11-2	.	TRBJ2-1	TGTGCCAGCAGCTTAGTAGGTAGCGGGAGGGCAGCCTACAATGAGCAGTTCTTC	CASSLVGSGRAAYNEQFF
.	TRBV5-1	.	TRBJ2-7	TGCGCCAGCAGTGTCCCCGCCGGGACACAGACCTACGAGCAGTACTTC	CASSVPAGTQTYEQYF
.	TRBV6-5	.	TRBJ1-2	TGTGCCAGCAGTATACAGGGAGGGGGAGTATGGAGCTACACCTTC	CASSIQGGGVWSYTF
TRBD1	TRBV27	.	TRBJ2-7	TGTGCCACCAGACCTAACCCAGGGACAGGGGTCTACGAGCAGTACTTC	CATRPNPGTGVYEQYF
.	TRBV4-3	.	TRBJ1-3	TGCGCCAGCAGCCAAGATAAAGGGCAGGGTCCATTTGGAAACACCATATATTTT	CASSQDKGQGPFGNTIYF
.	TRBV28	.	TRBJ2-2	TGTGCCAGCAGAAGGGACTGGCCGAGGTGGACCGGGGAGCTGTTTTTT	CASRRDWPRWTGELFF
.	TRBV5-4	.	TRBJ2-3	TGTGCCAGCAGCTTGAGGGGAACAGATACGCAGTATTTT	CASSLRGTDTQYF
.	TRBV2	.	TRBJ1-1	TGTGCCAGCAGGGACGCTTGGTCAGGGATTGACGCTGAAGCTTTCTTT	CASRDAWSGIDAEAFF
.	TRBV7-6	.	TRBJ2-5	TGTGCCAGCAGCTTAGTGATAGGCCAGGTTCAAGAGACCCAGTACTTC	CASSLVIGQVQETQYF
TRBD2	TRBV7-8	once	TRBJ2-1	TGTGCCAGCAGCCGGGTAGCGGGGGAGTACAATGAGCAGTTCTTC	CASSRVAGEYNEQFF
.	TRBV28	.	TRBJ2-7	TGTGCCAGCAGCTTGGCTAGCGTCACCTACGAGCAGTACTTC	CASSLASVTYEQYF
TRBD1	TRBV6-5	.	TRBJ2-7	TGTGCCAGCAGTTACACTCCCCCGGGACAGGGGCCCGAGCAGTACTTC	CASSYTPPGQGPEQYF
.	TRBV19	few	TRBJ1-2	TGTGCCAGTAGCATGACAGGATTCGGCTACACCTTC	CASSMTGFGYTF
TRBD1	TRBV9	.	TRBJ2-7	TGTGCCAGCAGCGTGGGCTCCGGGACAGCCTGGCTTCAGTACTTC	CASSVGSGTAWLQYF
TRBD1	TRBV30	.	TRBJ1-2	TGTGCCTGGAGTGTAAGACAGGGCTATGGCTACACCTTC	CAWSVRQGYGYTF
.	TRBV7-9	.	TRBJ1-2	TGTGCCAGCAGCGAGGGCGGGGTTCGGGGCTACACCTTC	CASSEGGVRGYTF
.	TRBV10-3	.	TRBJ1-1	TGTGCCATCAGCAAGGACAGTCTCCAAGACACTGAAGCTTTCTTT	CAISKDSLQDTEAFF
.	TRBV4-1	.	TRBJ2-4	TGCGCCAGCAGCCAGACCCCGGACAGTCAAAACATTCAGTACTTC	CASSQTPDSQNIQYF